This record covers a single TCR beta chain. The target antigen is unknown. Germline V gene sequence: CDR1 SQVTM, CDR2 ANQGSEA. With 5 bases removed from V and 2 bases from J, the gap between germline ends came to 13 bases. The CDR3 is 13 amino acids. This entry belongs to a study of T-cell reconstitution after alpha-beta-depleted transplantation in children. Findings of the study overall: From surviving recipient T cells and thymic progenitors came the high day-60 TCRbeta diversity observed in some patients. Diversity and T-cell counts at one year after transplant derived mostly from new T cells. In patients about two months after transplant, alpha-beta T cells reportedly arose from several hundred expanded graft clones.

Unique molecular identifiers were used in preparing the TCRbeta library. A single record per CDR3 protein comes from TCRdb applying MiXCR to the PCR reads. The table has around 240,000 distinct CDR3 sequences, roughly 7.7% seen once. Sequences were derived from PBMCs, mostly from graft donor cells, sampled 180 days after TCRalphabeta/CD19-depleted stem cell transplant. The chain uses TRBV29-1 and TRBJ2-7; D may match TRBD1 or TRBD2 (5 bases each). The receptor was isolated from a male patient younger than 18 who had a stem cell transplant for acute lymphoblastic leukemia, so the T cells may come from the graft donor. The CDR3 coding sequence is TGCAGCGTTTTACCGAGGGGCGCCTACGAGCAGTACTTC. Protein sequence: CSVLPRGAYEQYF.